Each of the 19 T cell receptor beta chains below was sequenced from the same sample in a study of blood T cell repertoires in COVID-19. Assay used: immunoSEQ multiplex PCR; TCRdb lists only in-frame clones, some missing. The sample gives about 150,000 clones, 85% to 90% of which show up once; 4% is in the top ten. The sequenced sample consisted of peripheral blood. The source is a woman aged 70-85 years with acute or convalescent COVID-19.

This chain joins TRBV20-1 and TRBJ1-2, with 9 bases that match TRBD1. The length of the CDR3 is 11 residues. The J segment lost 8 bases and the V segment lost 5 bases, leaving 3 bases of the junction unmatched. Germline CDR1 and CDR2: DFQATT and SNEGSKA (reference sequence). The CDR3 here is CSARTGEGYTF. The CDR3 coding sequence is TGCAGTGCTCGGACAGGGGAGGGCTACACCTTC.

The CDR3 protein is CASSSQAGGYNEQFF. In DNA form, the CDR3 reads TGCGCCAGCAGCTCCCAAGCGGGAGGCTACAATGAGCAGTTCTTC. The rearrangement joins TRBV5-1 to TRBJ2-1; 9 nucleotides agree with TRBD2. With V trimmed by 3 bases and J by 3 bases, 4 bases remained unmatched. The germline gives CDR1 SGHRS, CDR2 YFSETQ. There are 15 residues in the CDR3.

The rearrangement uses TRBV4-3 and TRBJ2-3; D is possibly TRBD1 (5 bases). The CDR3 is 15 residues long. V gave up 1 base and J gave up 1 base, with 9 bases separating them. CDR1 is LGHNA, CDR2 YSLEER, per germline. The CDR3 protein is CASSQGGSRTDTQYF. CDR3 nucleotide sequence: TGCGCCAGCAGCCAAGGGGGCAGTCGCACAGATACGCAGTATTTT.

This clone was picked up one time. The V gene is TRBV30, the J gene TRBJ1-6; no firm D call. The germline CDR1 and CDR2 sequences are GTSNPN and SVGIG (reference sequence). V lost 2 bases to trimming and J lost 0 bases, with 11 bases between them. This CDR3 is 16 amino acids long. The CDR3 loop reads CAWSKRSHSYNSPLHF. The CDR3, as DNA: TGTGCCTGGAGTAAGAGGAGCCACTCCTATAATTCACCCCTCCACTTT. Using reference TRBV30 and TRBJ1-6 for the parts outside the CDR3, the full variable domain is SQTIHQWPATLVQPVGSPLSLECTVEGTSNPNLYWYRQAAGRGLQLLFYSVGIGQISSEVPQNLSASRPQDRQFILSSKKLLLSDSGFYLCAWSKRSHSYNSPLHFGNGTRLTVT.

The rearrangement joins TRBV6-1 to TRBJ1-2, with D unclear. CDR1 is MNHNS and CDR2 is SASEGT in the germline V gene. This CDR3 is built from 14 residues. Trimming removed 2 bases from V and 5 bases from J, with 12 bases in between. The CDR3 DNA is TGTGCCAGCAGTGAATGGGAGGGTAGGTATGGCTACACCTTC. Encoded protein: CASSEWEGRYGYTF.

V gene TRBV2 combines with J gene TRBJ1-6; D ambiguous. Trimming left V 6 bases short and J 7 bases short, with 10 bases between. The CDR3 has 13 amino acids. Per germline, CDR1 SNHLY and CDR2 FYNNEI. CDR3 in amino acids: CASRPVRNSPLHF. Written as DNA, the CDR3 is TGTGCCAGCAGACCAGTCAGAAATTCACCCCTCCACTTT.

The V and J genes are TRBV7-2 and TRBJ2-7, with 8 bases aligning to TRBD2. The CDR3 has 14 residues. V lost 1 base, J lost 4 bases, and 3 bases stayed unmatched. Germline loops: CDR1 SGHTA, CDR2 FQGNSA. CDR3 sequence reads: CASSLDREGYEQYF. CDR3 coding DNA: TGTGCCAGCAGCTTAGACCGGGAGGGATACGAGCAGTACTTC. The full variable domain, in which reference TRBV7-2 and TRBJ2-7 provide the parts outside the CDR3, is GAGVSQSPSNKVTEKGKDVELRCDPISGHTALYWYRQSLGQGLEFLIYFQGNSAPDKSGLPSDRFSAERTGGSVSTLTIQRTQQEDSAVYLCASSLDREGYEQYFGPGTRLTVT.

The chain employs TRBV4-3 and TRBJ1-1; a weak D match, TRBD1 (6 bases). The germline CDR1 and CDR2 sequences are LGHNA and YSLEER. The germline V and J ends were trimmed by 0 bases and 4 bases, with 12 bases remaining between them. The CDR3 runs 15 residues. CDR3 nucleotides: TGCGCCAGCAGCCAAGAGTACAGCAGGGGCACTGAAGCTTTCTTT. It is translated as CASSQEYSRGTEAFF.

This chain links TRBV23-1 with TRBJ2-3, with 9 bases fitting TRBD2. TRBV23-1 is an open reading frame, and its role is uncertain. The CDR3 extends over 14 amino acids. V trimming: 4 bases; J trimming: 3 bases; junction bases outside the gene matches: 2. CDR3 in amino acids: CASSPSGITDTQYF. The CDR3 DNA reads TGCGCCAGCAGTCCTAGCGGGATAACAGATACGCAGTATTTT.

V gene TRBV6-2 or TRBV6-3 combines with J gene TRBJ2-1; the match to TRBD2 covers 9 bases. Germline V CDR1 and CDR2: MNHEY, SVGEGT. The CDR3 length is 17 residues. V lost 5 bases and J lost 7; bases outside the gene matches: 15. The CDR3: CASSPHGLAPFLNEQFF. CDR3 DNA sequence: TGTGCCAGCAGTCCACACGGACTAGCGCCTTTCTTAAATGAGCAGTTCTTC.

The chain is built from TRBV10-3 and TRBJ1-2; 8 bases agree with TRBD1. This CDR3 spans 13 amino acids. Germline CDR1 reads ENHRY; CDR2 reads SYGVKD. V shed 0 bases and J 11 bases; nucleotides not matched to a gene: 5. This chain's CDR3 is CAISESDGQGYTF. The CDR3 coding sequence is TGTGCCATCAGTGAGTCGGATGGACAGGGTTACACCTTC.

This chain joins TRBV19 and TRBJ1-2; D is unclear. The CDR3 contains 15 residues. Trimming took off 3 bases at V and 3 bases at J, with 14 bases between the two ends. In germline, CDR1 is LNHDA, CDR2 SQIVND (reference sequence). The CDR3, as DNA: TGTGCCAGTAGTATGGACGGACGGGAGGACTATGGCTACACCTTC. It yields the protein CASSMDGREDYGYTF.

This chain connects TRBV19 to TRBJ2-1, with 12 bases that match TRBD2. The CDR3 totals 16 residues. J was trimmed by 4 bases and V by 4 bases; bases with no gene match: 5. In germline, CDR1 is LNHDA, CDR2 SQIVND (reference sequence). The CDR3 sequence is CASSSLAGGPYNEQFF. CDR3 in DNA: TGTGCCAGTAGTAGCCTAGCGGGAGGGCCGTACAATGAGCAGTTCTTC.

This sequence joins TRBV4-1 and TRBJ2-5; TRBD1 matches at 7 bases. This CDR3 contains 14 residues. CDR1 is MGHRA, CDR2 YSYEKL, per germline. Trimming took 4 bases from V and 5 from J; bases not matched to a gene: 7. CDR3 loop: CASSLKDRLETQYF. CDR3 DNA: TGCGCCAGCAGCCTTAAGGACAGGCTGGAGACCCAGTACTTC.

To note about this clone: Relative to the germline gene, one junction end is altered; a read error may explain this. Other DNA sequences from this sample encode an identical CDR3 as well. The chain couples TRBV29-1 to TRBJ1-1; no clear D gene. The CDR3 contains 12 residues. Germline V gene lookup returns CDR1 SQVTM and CDR2 ANQGSEA. The CDR3 protein is CSVEGLNTEAFF. As DNA, the CDR3 is TGCAGCGTCGAAGGGCTGAACACTGAAGCTTTCTTT.

This clone has a handful of counts. This sequence joins TRBV19 and TRBJ1-1; 8 bases line up with TRBD1. The J segment lost 7 bases and the V segment lost 8 bases, leaving 3 bases of the junction unmatched. The CDR3 runs to 11 residues. Germline values: CDR1 LNHDA, CDR2 SQIVND (reference sequence). In DNA form, the CDR3 reads TGTGCCAGTCGACAGGGGCTTGAAGCTTTCTTT. The encoded protein is CASRQGLEAFF.

The gene calls are TRBV7-8 and TRBJ2-1; 8 bases are a match to TRBD2. The CDR3 totals 16 residues. Germline lookup yields CDR1 SGHVS and CDR2 FQNEAQ. The J segment lost 4 bases and the V segment lost 4 bases, leaving 9 bases of the junction unmatched. As DNA, the CDR3 is TGTGCCAGCAGCTCCGGAGGCGGGGGGAATTACAATGAGCAGTTCTTC. This encodes CASSSGGGGNYNEQFF.

The chain links TRBV7-9 to TRBJ2-3; 9 nucleotides match TRBD1. The CDR3 totals 17 residues. Germline V gene data show CDR1 as SEHNR and CDR2 as FQNEAQ (reference sequence). J lost 4 bases, V lost 5 bases, and 13 bases had no gene match. The chain's CDR3 is CASSQITGQGGADTQYF. CDR3 in DNA: TGTGCCAGCAGCCAAATCACGGGACAGGGAGGCGCAGATACGCAGTATTTT. Variable domain in full (rest from reference TRBV7-9 and TRBJ2-3): DTGVSQNPRHKITKRGQNVTFRCDPISEHNRLYWYRQTLGQGPEFLTYFQNEAQLEKSRLLSDRFSAERPKGSFSTLEIQRTEQGDSAMYLCASSQITGQGGADTQYFGPGTRLTVL.

This chain connects TRBV18 to TRBJ2-2; tentatively, D is TRBD1 (6 bases). Germline assignment: CDR1 KGHSH and CDR2 LQKENI. The CDR3 covers 18 residues. V was clipped by 2 bases and J by 0 bases, with 16 bases between them. For the CDR3, the DNA is TGTGCCAGCTCACCATCACTTCGGACAGAGGCGAACACCGGGGAGCTGTTTTTT. It codes for CASSPSLRTEANTGELFF.